This T cell receptor beta chain was recovered during a study of T cells after yellow fever vaccination. Details on this clonotype: What it recognizes is unknown.

It was through 5'RACE template switching that TCR cDNA was made, with a universal primer site and UMIs added. TCRdb processed the 5' RACE reads anew with MiXCR; each CDR3 protein has one entry. The table includes nearly 550,000 distinct CDR3 sequences, roughly a fifth detected once. This CDR3 is built from 15 residues. V lost 4 bases, J lost 5 bases, and 10 bases stayed unmatched. CDR1 and CDR2 (germline): SQVTM, ANQGSEA. Findings and caveats of the study: Boosting was followed by the reappearance of most primary-vaccination clones (roughly 95% CD4, 85% to 90% CD8). Abundant clonotypes (contaminants from the bulk population) could be present in FACS-sorted repertoires. Clonotypes shared by both compartments, CD4 and CD8, made up a small share.

The gene calls are TRBV29-1 and TRBJ2-3; the match to TRBD2 covers 9 bases. The material was PBMCs, obtained 15 days after the yellow fever booster vaccination. The sequence came from a man younger than 40 who received the YFV17D yellow fever vaccine. CDR3: CSVVIPSGTGDTQYF. CDR3 nucleotide sequence: TGCAGCGTTGTTATCCCTAGCGGGACGGGAGATACGCAGTATTTT.